Listed below are T cell receptor beta chains from one sample, sequenced in a study of cytomegalovirus exposure and HLA in healthy donors. Profiled with immunoSEQ multiplex PCR; TCRdb holds only in-frame clones, not every one. The sample has 100,000 to 150,000 clones; roughly 80% are singletons. Specimen: PBMCs. These receptors were taken from a female donor in good health and CMV-seronegative. CDR3s include the opening cysteine and the closing phenylalanine or tryptophan.

j_gene: TRBJ1-4; v_gene: TRBV11-2; CDR3aa: CASAGRTNEKLFF
j_gene: TRBJ2-1; v_gene: TRBV5-1; CDR3aa: CASSLLTGSSYNEQFF
j_gene: TRBJ1-3; v_gene: TRBV28; CDR3aa: CASSTEGTGGRNTIYF
j_gene: TRBJ2-7; v_gene: TRBV6-1; CDR3aa: CASSEGVGIPYEQYF
j_gene: TRBJ1-1; v_gene: TRBV11-2; CDR3aa: CASSLSLYEAFF
j_gene: TRBJ2-1; v_gene: TRBV6-1; CDR3aa: CASSPRTSGNNEQFF
j_gene: TRBJ2-3; v_gene: TRBV7-8; CDR3aa: CASSQRQGYTDTQYF
j_gene: TRBJ2-1; v_gene: TRBV5-4; CDR3aa: CASSSASYNEQFF
j_gene: TRBJ2-1; v_gene: TRBV2; CDR3aa: CASSASGGDYNEQFF
j_gene: TRBJ1-2; v_gene: TRBV5-1; CDR3aa: CASSPGQGGGGYTF
j_gene: TRBJ2-1; v_gene: TRBV5-6; CDR3aa: CASRSRVGFNEQFF
j_gene: TRBJ2-1; v_gene: TRBV18; CDR3aa: CASSREGTFSYNEQFF
j_gene: TRBJ2-2; v_gene: TRBV19; CDR3aa: CASSVLAGGQTGELFF
j_gene: TRBJ2-7; v_gene: TRBV6-5; CDR3aa: CASSETVTGLTQYF